This T cell receptor beta chain appears in the sequencing data of a study of cytomegalovirus exposure and HLA in healthy donors. In the PCR, 60 Vbeta and 13 Jbeta primers were used. TCRdb's copy holds only in-frame clones and misses some; the assay was immunoSEQ multiplex PCR. The sample lists about 180,000 clones, just over 75% occurring once. This CDR3 region has 15 residues. V was clipped by 6 bases and J by 1 base; unmatched bases: 8. The germline gives CDR1 LGHNA, CDR2 YNFKEQ. The material sequenced was PBMCs. This chain links TRBV4-2 with TRBJ2-7; TRBD2 aligns across 8 bases. The receptor was isolated from a woman aged 55-70 years in good health and CMV-seropositive. The CDR3 DNA sequence: TGTGCCAGCAGTGGTCCGGGAGGGGGTTCCTACGAGCAGTACTTC. Encoded protein: CASSGPGGGSYEQYF.